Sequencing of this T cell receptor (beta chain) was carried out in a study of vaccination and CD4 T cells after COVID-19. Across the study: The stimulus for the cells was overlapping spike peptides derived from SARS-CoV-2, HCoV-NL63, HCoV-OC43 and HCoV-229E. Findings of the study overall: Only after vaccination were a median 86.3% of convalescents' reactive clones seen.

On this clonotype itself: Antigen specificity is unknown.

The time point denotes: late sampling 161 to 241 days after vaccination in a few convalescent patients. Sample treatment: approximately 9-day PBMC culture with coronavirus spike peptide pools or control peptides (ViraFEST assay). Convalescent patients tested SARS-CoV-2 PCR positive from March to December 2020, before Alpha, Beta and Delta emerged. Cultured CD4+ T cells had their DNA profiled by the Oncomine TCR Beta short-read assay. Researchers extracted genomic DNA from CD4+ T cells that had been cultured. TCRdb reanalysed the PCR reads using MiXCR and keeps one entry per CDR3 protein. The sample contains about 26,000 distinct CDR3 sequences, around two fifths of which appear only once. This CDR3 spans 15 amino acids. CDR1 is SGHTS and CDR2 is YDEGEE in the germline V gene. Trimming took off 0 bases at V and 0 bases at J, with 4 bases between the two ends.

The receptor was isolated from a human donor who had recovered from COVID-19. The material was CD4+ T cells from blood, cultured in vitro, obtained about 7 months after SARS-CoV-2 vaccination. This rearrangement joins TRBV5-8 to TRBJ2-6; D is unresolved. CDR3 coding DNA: TGTGCCAGCAGCTTGGGGAACTCTGGGGCCAACGTCCTGACTTTC. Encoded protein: CASSLGNSGANVLTF.